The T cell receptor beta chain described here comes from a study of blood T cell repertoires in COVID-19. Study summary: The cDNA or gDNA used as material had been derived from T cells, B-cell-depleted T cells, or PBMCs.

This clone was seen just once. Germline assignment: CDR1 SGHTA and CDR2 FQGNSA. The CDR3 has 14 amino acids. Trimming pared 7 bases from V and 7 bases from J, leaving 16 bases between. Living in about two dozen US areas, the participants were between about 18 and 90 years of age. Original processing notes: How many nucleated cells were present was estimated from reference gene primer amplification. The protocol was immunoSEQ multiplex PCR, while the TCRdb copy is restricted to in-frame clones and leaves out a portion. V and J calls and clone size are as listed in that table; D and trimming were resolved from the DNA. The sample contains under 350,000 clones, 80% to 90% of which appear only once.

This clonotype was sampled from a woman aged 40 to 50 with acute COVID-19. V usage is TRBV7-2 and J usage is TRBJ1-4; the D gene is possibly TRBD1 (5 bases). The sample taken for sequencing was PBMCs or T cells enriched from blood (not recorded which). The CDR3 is CASTQGGVPEKLFF. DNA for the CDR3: TGTGCCAGCACCCAGGGTGGGGTGCCTGAAAAACTGTTTTTT. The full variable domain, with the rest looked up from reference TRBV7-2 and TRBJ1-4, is GAGVSQSPSNKVTEKGKDVELRCDPISGHTALYWYRQSLGQGLEFLIYFQGNSAPDKSGLPSDRFSAERTGGSVSTLTIQRTQQEDSAVYLCASTQGGVPEKLFFGSGTQLSVL.